This T cell receptor beta chain was documented in a study of vaccination effects on CD4 cells after COVID-19. Study summary: Peptide-pool stimulation followed by sequencing identified expanded antigen-specific CD4+ clonotypes in the ViraFEST assay.

Cultured cells yielded isolated CD4+ T cells after less than 11 days. Nucleocapsid antibodies stayed negative before and after vaccination, showing no earlier SARS-CoV-2 infection. Researchers swapped half the medium for IL-2 medium on both days 3 and 7. Measured with immunoSEQ multiplex PCR; TCRdb has only the in-frame clones, and not every one. This table has fewer than 35,000 clones, approximately 70% appearing once. Germline assignment: CDR1 LGHDT and CDR2 YNNKEL (reference sequence). V lost 6 bases and J 7 bases, leaving 10 bases between the germline ends. The CDR3 covers 12 residues. Details on this clone: As yet, its antigen is unknown.

Sequenced here: CD4+ T cells from PBMCs cultured without peptide, sampled before COVID-19 vaccination. The genes are TRBV3-1 (or the pseudogene TRBV3-2) and TRBJ2-1; D unresolved. This clonotype was sampled from a human donor who received a COVID-19 vaccine. This chain's CDR3 is CASSPVGNEQFF. As DNA, the CDR3 is TGTGCCAGCAGTCCCGTGGGTAATGAGCAGTTCTTC.